There are a few counts of the clone carrying this TCR beta chain. The J segment lost 2 bases and the V segment lost 0 bases, leaving 10 bases of the junction unmatched. The CDR3 extends over 17 amino acids. Germline V gives CDR1 DFQATT, CDR2 SNEGSKA (reference sequence). Sequencing of TCR beta was undertaken in CD8+ and CD4+ T cells derived from blood. An amount of RNA that ranged from roughly 0.5 to 1 ug was reverse transcribed with random hexamers. TCRdb re-called the immunoSEQ multiplex PCR reads through MiXCR, storing one row per CDR3 protein. The sample carries 250,000 to 300,000 distinct CDR3 sequences, roughly 85% recorded once. This record belongs to a study of CD8 T cells in Susac syndrome.

This clonotype was obtained from a human donor with multiple sclerosis. The chain links TRBV20-1 to TRBJ2-3; 8 bases line up with TRBD1. Sequencing was done on a sample of CD8+ T cells from PBMCs. The CDR3 region is CSARDPGQVLYTDTQYF. As DNA, the CDR3 is TGCAGTGCTAGAGATCCGGGACAGGTTCTCTACACAGATACGCAGTATTTT.